The 5 T cell receptor beta chains below were found in one sample sequenced in a study of cytomegalovirus exposure and HLA in healthy donors. PCR was performed using 60 Vbeta and 13 Jbeta primers. TCRdb's copy holds only in-frame clones and misses some; the assay was immunoSEQ multiplex PCR. The data contain roughly 100,000 clones, under 85% of them seen just once; the ten biggest clones take up over 4%. What was sequenced was PBMCs. The receptor source for this set is a middle-aged man in good health and CMV-seropositive.

V is TRBV5-1 and J is TRBJ2-1, with D possibly matching TRBD2 (6 bases). V dropped 1 base and J dropped 12 bases, with 20 bases sitting between them. This CDR3 comprises 15 residues. Germline CDR1 reads SGHRS; CDR2 reads YFSETQ. For the CDR3, the DNA is TGCGCCAGCAGCTTGTCCGGGGGTGGTTCAGATTGGCAGTTCTTC. As protein: CASSLSGGGSDWQFF.

The chain combines TRBV5-8 with TRBJ2-3, with D unresolved. Germline V lookup: CDR1 SGHTS, CDR2 YDEGEE. CDR3 length: 14 residues. With 1 base removed from V and 1 base from J, the gap between germline ends came to 7 bases. DNA for the CDR3: TGTGCCAGCAGCTTGTCCCCAGGCACAGATACGCAGTATTTT. Translation: CASSLSPGTDTQYF. The variable domain in full, completed from reference TRBV5-8 and TRBJ2-3, reads EAGVTQSPTHLIKTRGQQATLRCSPISGHTSVYWYQQALGLGLQFLLWYDEGEERNRGNFPPRFSGRQFPNYSSELNVNALELEDSALYLCASSLSPGTDTQYFGPGTRLTVL.

This sequence joins TRBV5-1 and TRBJ2-2, with 10 nucleotides matching TRBD2. Germline V gives CDR1 SGHRS, CDR2 YFSETQ. This CDR3 contains 16 residues. Trimming cost V 0 bases and J 4 bases; bases outside gene matches: 3. The CDR3 DNA follows: TGCGCCAGCAGCTTGGTGGCTAGCGGGGGCACCGGGGAGCTGTTTTTT. It encodes CASSLVASGGTGELFF.

The chain combines TRBV7-3 with TRBJ1-1; D possibly corresponds to TRBD1 (6 bases). Germline loops: CDR1 SGHTA, CDR2 FQGTGA. Trimming left V 7 bases short and J 6 bases short, with 15 bases between. This CDR3 is 13 amino acids long. For the CDR3, the DNA is TGTGCCAGCACCCACGCGGGGGCCTCTGAAGCTTTCTTT. As protein: CASTHAGASEAFF.

The J gene is TRBJ2-1, the V gene TRBV6-6; perhaps TRBD2 as D (6 bases). In germline, CDR1 is MNHNY, CDR2 SVGAGI (reference sequence). CDR3 length: 16 amino acids. Trimming took 4 bases from V and 4 from J, leaving 17 bases between them. This CDR3 reads CASSFPGRMSYNEQFF. The CDR3 DNA sequence: TGTGCCAGCAGTTTCCCCGGGAGAATGAGTTACAATGAGCAGTTCTTC.